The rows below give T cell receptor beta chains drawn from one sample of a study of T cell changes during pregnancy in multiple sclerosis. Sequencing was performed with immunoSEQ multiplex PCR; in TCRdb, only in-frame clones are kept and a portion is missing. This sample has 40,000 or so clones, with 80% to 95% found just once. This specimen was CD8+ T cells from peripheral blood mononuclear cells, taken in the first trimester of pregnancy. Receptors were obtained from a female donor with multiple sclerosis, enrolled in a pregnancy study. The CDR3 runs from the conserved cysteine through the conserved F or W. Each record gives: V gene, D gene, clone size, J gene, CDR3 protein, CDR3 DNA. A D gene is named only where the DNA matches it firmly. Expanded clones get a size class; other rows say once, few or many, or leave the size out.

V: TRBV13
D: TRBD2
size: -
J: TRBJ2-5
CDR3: CASASGGAGETQYF
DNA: TGTGCCAGCGCGAGCGGGGGGGCCGGAGAGACCCAGTACTTC

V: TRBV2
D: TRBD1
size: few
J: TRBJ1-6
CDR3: CASSGQGTPYNSPLHF
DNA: TGTGCCAGCAGTGGACAGGGGACCCCCTATAATTCACCCCTCCACTTT

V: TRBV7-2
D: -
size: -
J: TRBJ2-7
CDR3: CASSLGQGTYEQYF
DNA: TGTGCCAGCAGCTTAGGGCAGGGGACCTACGAGCAGTACTTC

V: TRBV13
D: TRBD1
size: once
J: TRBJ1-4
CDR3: CASQGRGREKLFF
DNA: TGTGCCAGTCAGGGCAGGGGGCGTGAAAAACTGTTTTTT

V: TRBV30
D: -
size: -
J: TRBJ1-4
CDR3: CAWSVGLNEKLFF
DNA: TGTGCCTGGAGTGTCGGACTCAATGAAAAACTGTTTTTT

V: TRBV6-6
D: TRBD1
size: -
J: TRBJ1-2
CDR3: CASSYSWDRDFYGYTF
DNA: TGTGCCAGCAGTTACTCGTGGGACAGAGATTTCTATGGCTACACCTTC

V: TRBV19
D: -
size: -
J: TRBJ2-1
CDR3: CASSKPGVSGNEQFF
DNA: TGTGCCAGTAGTAAGCCAGGGGTCTCGGGCAATGAGCAGTTCTTC

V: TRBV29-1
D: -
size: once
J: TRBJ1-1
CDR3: CSVEGHRDLAEAFF
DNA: TGCAGCGTTGAGGGCCACAGGGATCTCGCTGAAGCTTTCTTT

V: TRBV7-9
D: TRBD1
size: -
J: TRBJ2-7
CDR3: CASSRPGTGTVYEQYF
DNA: TGTGCCAGCAGCCGCCCCGGGACAGGGACAGTCTACGAGCAGTACTTC

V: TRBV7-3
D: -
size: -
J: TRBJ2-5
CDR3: CASSLAGPTETQYF
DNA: TGTGCCAGCAGCTTGGCGGGTCCTACTGAGACCCAGTACTTC

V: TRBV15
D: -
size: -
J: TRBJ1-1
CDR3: CATSRGGQGTEGAFF
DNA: TGTGCCACCAGCAGAGGGGGCCAGGGGACGGAAGGGGCTTTCTTT

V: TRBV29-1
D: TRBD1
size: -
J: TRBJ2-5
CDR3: CSVEDRRRQGPQETQYF
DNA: TGCAGCGTTGAAGATCGACGTAGACAGGGTCCCCAAGAGACCCAGTACTTC

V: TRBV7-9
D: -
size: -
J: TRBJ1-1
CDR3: CASIFGGTEAFF
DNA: TGTGCCAGCATCTTCGGGGGCACTGAAGCTTTCTTT

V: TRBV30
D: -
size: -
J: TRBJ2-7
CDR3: CAWSVYRDKYEQYF
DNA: TGTGCCTGGAGTGTCTACCGGGACAAGTACGAGCAGTACTTC

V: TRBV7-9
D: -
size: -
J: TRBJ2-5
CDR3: CASSSDSPRETQYF
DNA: TGTGCCAGCAGCTCGGACAGTCCGAGGGAGACCCAGTACTTC

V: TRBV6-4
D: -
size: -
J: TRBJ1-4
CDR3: CASSLRGYNEKLFF
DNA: TGTGCCAGCAGTCTACGAGGCTATAATGAAAAACTGTTTTTT

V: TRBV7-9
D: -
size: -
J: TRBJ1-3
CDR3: CASSPRVDGNTIYF
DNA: TGTGCCAGCAGCCCGAGGGTCGACGGAAACACCATATATTTT

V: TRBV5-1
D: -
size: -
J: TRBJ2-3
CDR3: CASLTGPYSGVTDTQYF
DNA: TGCGCCAGTCTGACCGGTCCCTATAGCGGTGTCACAGATACGCAGTATTTT

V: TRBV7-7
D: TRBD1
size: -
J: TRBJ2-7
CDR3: CASSLAGTGSEQYF
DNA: TGTGCTAGCAGCCTGGCCGGGACAGGGAGCGAGCAGTACTTC

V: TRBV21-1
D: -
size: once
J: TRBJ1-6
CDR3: CASSSAPGQSSYNSPLHF
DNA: TGTGCCAGCAGCTCGGCACCGGGACAGAGCTCCTATAATTCACCCCTCCACTTT

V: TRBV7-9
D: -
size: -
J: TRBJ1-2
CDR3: CASSKRGGGPATQFYGYTF
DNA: TGTGCCAGCAGCAAAAGAGGGGGGGGCCCCGCTACCCAATTCTATGGCTACACCTTC

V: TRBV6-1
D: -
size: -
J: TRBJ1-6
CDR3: CASSVVSSYNSPLHF
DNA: TGTGCCAGCAGTGTTGTGAGCTCCTATAATTCACCCCTCCACTTT

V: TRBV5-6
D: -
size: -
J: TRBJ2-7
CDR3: CASSLDSLNNEQYF
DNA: TGTGCCAGCAGCTTGGACAGTTTAAACAACGAGCAGTACTTC

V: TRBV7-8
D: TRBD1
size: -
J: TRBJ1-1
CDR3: CASSPGQGWGEAFF
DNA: TGTGCCAGCAGCCCGGGACAGGGTTGGGGTGAAGCTTTCTTT

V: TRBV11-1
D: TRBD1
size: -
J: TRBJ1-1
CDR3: CASSFYRGGNTEAFF
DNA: TGTGCCAGCAGCTTCTACAGGGGTGGGAACACTGAAGCTTTCTTT

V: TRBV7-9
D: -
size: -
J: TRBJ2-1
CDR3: CASSLTGFYNEQFF
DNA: TGTGCCAGCAGCCTCACAGGGTTCTACAATGAGCAGTTCTTC

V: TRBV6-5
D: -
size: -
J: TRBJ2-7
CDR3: CASSSPRYEQYF
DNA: TGTGCCAGCAGTTCCCCCAGGTACGAGCAGTACTTC

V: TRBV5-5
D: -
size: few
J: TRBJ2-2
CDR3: CASSLHTGELFF
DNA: TGTGCCAGCAGCTTACATACCGGGGAGCTGTTTTTT

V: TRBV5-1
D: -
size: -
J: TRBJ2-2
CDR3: CAQMANTGELFF
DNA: TGCGCCCAGATGGCTAACACCGGGGAGCTGTTTTTT

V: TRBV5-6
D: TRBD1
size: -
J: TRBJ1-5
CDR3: CASSFRQGHQPQHF
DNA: TGTGCCAGCAGCTTCCGACAGGGGCATCAGCCCCAGCATTTT

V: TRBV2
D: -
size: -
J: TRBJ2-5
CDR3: CASTQAWETQYF
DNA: TGTGCCAGCACGCAGGCATGGGAGACCCAGTACTTC

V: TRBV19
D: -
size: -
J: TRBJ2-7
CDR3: CASSIGGYHYEQYF
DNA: TGTGCCAGTAGTATAGGCGGCTATCACTACGAGCAGTACTTC

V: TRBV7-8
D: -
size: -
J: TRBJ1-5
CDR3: CASGFNQPQHF
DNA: TGTGCTTCAGGTTTCAATCAGCCCCAGCATTTT

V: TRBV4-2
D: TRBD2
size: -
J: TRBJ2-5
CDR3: CASSQDLGTSGGSNQETQYF
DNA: TGTGCCAGCAGCCAAGATCTAGGGACTAGCGGGGGATCCAACCAAGAGACCCAGTACTTC

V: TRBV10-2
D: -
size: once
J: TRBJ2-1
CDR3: CASSESEPTTPEFYNEQFF
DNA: TGCGCCAGCAGTGAGTCGGAACCCACTACTCCGGAATTTTACAATGAGCAGTTCTTC

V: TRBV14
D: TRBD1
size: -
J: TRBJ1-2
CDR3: CASSQEGQGADGYTF
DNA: TGTGCCAGCAGCCAAGAGGGTCAGGGGGCAGATGGCTACACCTTC

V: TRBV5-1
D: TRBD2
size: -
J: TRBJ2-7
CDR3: CASSSGDGTYEQYF
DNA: TGCGCCAGCAGCAGCGGGGACGGCACCTACGAGCAGTACTTC

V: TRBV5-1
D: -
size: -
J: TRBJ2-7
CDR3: CASSLLDRIEQYF
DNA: TGCGCCAGCAGCTTGTTGGACAGAATAGAGCAGTACTTC

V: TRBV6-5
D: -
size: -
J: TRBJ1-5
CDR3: CASSSNSGGSQPQHF
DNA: TGTGCCAGCAGCTCCAATTCCGGGGGAAGTCAGCCCCAGCATTTT